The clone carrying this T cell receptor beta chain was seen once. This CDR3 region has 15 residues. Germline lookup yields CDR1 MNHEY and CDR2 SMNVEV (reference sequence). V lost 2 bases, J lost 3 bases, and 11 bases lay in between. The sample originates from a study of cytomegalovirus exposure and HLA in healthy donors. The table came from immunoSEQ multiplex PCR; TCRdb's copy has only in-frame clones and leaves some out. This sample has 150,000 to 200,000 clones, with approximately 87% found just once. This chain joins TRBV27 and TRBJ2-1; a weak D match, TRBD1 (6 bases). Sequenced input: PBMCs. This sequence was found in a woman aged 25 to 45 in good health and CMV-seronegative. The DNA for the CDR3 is TGTGCCAGCAGTTTAAGGCAGGGGAGCTACAATGAGCAGTTCTTC. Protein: CASSLRQGSYNEQFF.